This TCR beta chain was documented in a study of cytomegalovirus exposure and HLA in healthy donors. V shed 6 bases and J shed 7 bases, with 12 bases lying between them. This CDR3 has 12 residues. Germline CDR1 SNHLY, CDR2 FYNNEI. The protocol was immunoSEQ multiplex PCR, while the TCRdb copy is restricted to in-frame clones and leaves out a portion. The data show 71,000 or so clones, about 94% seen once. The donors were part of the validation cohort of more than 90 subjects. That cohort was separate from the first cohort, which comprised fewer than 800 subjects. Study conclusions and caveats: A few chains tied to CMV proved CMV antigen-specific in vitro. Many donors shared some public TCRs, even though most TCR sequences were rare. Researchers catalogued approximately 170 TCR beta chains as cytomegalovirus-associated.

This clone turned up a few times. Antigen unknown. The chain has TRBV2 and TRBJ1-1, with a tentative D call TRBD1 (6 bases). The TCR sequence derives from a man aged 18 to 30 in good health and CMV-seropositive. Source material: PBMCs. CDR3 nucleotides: TGTGCCAGCAGGGGGGCGGATTATGAAGCTTTCTTT. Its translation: CASRGADYEAFF.